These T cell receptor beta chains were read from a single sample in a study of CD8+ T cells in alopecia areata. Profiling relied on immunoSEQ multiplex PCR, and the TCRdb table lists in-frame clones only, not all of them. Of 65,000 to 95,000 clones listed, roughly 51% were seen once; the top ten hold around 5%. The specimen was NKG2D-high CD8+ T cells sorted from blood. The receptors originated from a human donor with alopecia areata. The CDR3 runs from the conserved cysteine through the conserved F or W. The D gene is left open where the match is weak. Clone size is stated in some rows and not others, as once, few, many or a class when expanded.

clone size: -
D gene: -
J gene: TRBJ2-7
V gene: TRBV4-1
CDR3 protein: CASSQDRASPYEQYF
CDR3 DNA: TGCGCCAGCAGCCAAGACAGGGCGAGCCCTTACGAGCAGTACTTC

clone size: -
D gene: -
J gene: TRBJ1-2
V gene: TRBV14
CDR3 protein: CASSQDAGWNVGYTF
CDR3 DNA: TGTGCCAGCAGCCAAGACGCAGGGTGGAATGTTGGCTACACCTTC

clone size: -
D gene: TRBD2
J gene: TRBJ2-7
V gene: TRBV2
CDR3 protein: CASSGVLATSDLYYEQYF
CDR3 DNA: TGTGCCAGCAGTGGAGTCCTCGCGACTAGCGACCTCTACTACGAGCAGTACTTC

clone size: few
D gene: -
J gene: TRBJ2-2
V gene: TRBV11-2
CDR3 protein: CASSLGRTEYTGELFF
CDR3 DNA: TGTGCCAGCAGCTTAGGGCGGACAGAGTACACCGGGGAGCTGTTTTTT

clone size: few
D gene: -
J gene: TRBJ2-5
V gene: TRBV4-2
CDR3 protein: CASSPTLWETQYF
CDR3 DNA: TGTGCCAGCAGCCCAACCTTATGGGAGACCCAGTACTTC

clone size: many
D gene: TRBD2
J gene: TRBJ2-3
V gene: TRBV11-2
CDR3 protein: CASSLGQTSGGYTDTQYF
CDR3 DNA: TGTGCCAGCAGCTTAGGTCAAACTAGCGGGGGGTACACAGATACGCAGTATTTT

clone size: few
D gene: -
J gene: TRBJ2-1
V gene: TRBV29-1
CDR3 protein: CSVDVSQSSYNEQFF
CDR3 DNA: TGCAGCGTTGATGTGTCCCAGAGCTCCTACAATGAGCAGTTCTTC

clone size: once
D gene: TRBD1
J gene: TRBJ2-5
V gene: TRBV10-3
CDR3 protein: CATLNPGQGWETQYF
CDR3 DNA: TGTGCCACCTTGAATCCGGGACAGGGGTGGGAGACCCAGTACTTC

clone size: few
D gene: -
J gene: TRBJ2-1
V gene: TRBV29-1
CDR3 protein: CSGWVAVPGLGEQFF
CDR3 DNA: TGCAGCGGTTGGGTAGCGGTACCGGGCTTGGGTGAGCAGTTCTTC

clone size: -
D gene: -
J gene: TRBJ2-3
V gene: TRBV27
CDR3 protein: CASSPRRGFTDTQYF
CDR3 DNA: TGTGCCAGCAGTCCCCGCAGGGGATTCACAGATACGCAGTATTTT

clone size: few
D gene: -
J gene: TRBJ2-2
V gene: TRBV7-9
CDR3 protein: CASSLGFGSPPGELFF
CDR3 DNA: TGTGCCAGCAGCTTAGGGTTCGGGAGCCCTCCCGGGGAGCTGTTTTTT

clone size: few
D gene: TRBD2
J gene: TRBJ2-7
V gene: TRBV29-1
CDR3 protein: CSVMSGRGYEQYF
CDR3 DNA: TGCAGCGTCATGAGCGGGAGGGGATACGAGCAGTACTTC

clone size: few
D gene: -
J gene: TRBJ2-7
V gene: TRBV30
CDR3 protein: CAWSSALYEQYF
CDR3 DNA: TGTGCCTGGAGTAGCGCCCTTTACGAGCAGTACTTC

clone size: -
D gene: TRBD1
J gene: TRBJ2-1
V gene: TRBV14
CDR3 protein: CASSPRTGGWNEQFF
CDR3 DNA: TGTGCCAGCAGCCCTCGGACAGGGGGATGGAATGAGCAGTTCTTC

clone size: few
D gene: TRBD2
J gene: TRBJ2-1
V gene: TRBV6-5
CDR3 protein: CASRLLAGDNNEQFF
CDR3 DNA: TGTGCCAGCAGATTACTAGCGGGGGACAACAATGAGCAGTTCTTC

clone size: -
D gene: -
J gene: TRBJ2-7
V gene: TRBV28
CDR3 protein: CASSGAAYEQYF
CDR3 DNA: TGTGCCAGCAGTGGGGCCGCCTACGAGCAGTACTTC

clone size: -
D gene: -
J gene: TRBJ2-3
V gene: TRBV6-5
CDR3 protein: CASSYSTSGYDTQYF
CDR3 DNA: TGTGCCAGCAGTTACTCGACTAGTGGCTACGATACGCAGTATTTT

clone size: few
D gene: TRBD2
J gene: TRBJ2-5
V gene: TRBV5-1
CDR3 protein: CASSLGLARETQYF
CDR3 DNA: TGCGCCAGCAGCTTGGGACTAGCGAGGGAGACCCAGTACTTC

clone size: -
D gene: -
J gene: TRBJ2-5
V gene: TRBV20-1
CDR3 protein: CSASSDGTQYF
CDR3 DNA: TGCAGTGCTAGTTCCGACGGGACCCAGTACTTC

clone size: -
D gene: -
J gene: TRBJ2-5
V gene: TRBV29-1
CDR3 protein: CSVDGGVETQYF
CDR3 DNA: TGCAGCGTTGATGGGGGAGTAGAGACCCAGTACTTC

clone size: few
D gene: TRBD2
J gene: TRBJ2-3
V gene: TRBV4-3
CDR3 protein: CASSQVGAGGPSGTDTQYF
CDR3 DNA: TGCGCCAGCAGCCAAGTAGGAGCGGGAGGGCCATCAGGCACAGATACGCAGTATTTT

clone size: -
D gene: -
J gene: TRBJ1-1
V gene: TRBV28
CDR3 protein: CASSRGAEAFF
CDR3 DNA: TGTGCCAGCAGCCGTGGGGCTGAAGCTTTCTTT

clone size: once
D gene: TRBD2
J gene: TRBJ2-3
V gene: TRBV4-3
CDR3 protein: CASSPGGLTDTQYF
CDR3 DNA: TGCGCCAGCAGCCCGGGGGGACTCACAGATACGCAGTATTTT

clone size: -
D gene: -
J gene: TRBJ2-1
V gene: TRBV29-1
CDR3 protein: CSVTPQGTEQFF
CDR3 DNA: TGCAGCGTAACCCCACAGGGAACAGAGCAGTTCTTC

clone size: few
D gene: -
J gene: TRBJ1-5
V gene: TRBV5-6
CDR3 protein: CASSLGNQPQHF
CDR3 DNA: TGTGCCAGCAGCTTGGGCAATCAGCCCCAGCATTTT

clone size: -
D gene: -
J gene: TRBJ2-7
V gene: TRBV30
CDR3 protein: CACRDPTGEQYF
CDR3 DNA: TGTGCCTGCCGGGACCCGACGGGGGAGCAGTACTTC

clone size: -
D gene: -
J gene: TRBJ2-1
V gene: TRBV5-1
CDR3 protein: CASSIGNEQFF
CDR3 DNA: TGCGCCAGCAGCATCGGCAATGAGCAGTTCTTC

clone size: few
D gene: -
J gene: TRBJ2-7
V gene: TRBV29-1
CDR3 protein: CSGQGYEQYF
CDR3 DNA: TGCAGCGGGCAGGGCTACGAGCAGTACTTC

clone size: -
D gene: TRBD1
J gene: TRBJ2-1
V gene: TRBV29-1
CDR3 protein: CSAETGGYNEQFF
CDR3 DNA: TGCAGCGCCGAGACAGGGGGCTACAATGAGCAGTTCTTC